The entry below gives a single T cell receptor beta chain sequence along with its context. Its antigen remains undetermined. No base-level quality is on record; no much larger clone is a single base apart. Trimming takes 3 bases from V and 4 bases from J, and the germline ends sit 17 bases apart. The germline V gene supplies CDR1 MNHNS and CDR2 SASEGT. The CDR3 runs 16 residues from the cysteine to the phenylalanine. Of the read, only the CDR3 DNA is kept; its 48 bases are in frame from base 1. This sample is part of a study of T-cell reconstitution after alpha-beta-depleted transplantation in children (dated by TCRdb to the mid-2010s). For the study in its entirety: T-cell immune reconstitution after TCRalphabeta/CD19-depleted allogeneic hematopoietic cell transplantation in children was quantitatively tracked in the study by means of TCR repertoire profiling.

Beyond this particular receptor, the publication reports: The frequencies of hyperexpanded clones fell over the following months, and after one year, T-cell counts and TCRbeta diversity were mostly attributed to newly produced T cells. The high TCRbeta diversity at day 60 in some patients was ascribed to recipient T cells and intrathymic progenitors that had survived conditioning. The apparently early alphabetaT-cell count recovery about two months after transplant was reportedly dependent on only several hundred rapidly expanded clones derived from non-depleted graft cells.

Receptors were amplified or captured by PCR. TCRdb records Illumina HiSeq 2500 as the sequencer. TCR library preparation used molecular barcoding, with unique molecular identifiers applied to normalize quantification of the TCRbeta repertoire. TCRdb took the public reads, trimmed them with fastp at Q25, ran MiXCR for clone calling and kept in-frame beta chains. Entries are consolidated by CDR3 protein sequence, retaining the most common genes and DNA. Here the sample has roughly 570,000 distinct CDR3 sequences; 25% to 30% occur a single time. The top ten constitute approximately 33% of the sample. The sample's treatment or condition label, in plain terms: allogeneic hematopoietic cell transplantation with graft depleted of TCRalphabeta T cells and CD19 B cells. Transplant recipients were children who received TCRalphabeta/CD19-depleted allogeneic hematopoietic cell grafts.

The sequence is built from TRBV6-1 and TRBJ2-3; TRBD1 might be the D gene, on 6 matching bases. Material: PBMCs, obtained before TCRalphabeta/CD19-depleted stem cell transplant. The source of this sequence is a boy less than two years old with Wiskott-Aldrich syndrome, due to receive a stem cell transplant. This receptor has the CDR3 CASSDTGISLPDTQYF. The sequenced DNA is TGTGCCAGCAGTGACACAGGGATTTCTCTCCCAGATACGCAGTATTTT.